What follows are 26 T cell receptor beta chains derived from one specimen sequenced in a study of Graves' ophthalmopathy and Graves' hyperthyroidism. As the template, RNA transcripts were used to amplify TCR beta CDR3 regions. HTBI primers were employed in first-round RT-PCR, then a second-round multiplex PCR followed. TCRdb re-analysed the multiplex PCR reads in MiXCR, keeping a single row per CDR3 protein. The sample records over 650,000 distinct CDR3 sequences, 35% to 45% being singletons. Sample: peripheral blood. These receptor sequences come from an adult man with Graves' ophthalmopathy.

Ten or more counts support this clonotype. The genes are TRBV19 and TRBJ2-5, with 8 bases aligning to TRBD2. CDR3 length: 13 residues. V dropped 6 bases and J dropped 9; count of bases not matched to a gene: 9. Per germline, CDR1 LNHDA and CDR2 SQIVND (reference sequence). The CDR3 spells CASRQLAAGPQYF. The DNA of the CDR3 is TGTGCCAGTAGACAACTAGCGGCGGGACCCCAGTACTTC.

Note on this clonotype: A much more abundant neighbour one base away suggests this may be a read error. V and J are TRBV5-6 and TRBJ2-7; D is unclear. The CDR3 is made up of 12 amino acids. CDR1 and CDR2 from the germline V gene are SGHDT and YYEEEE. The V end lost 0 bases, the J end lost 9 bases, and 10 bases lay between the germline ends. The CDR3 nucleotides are TGTGCCAGCAGCTTGGAAAGGTTTGGGCAGTACTTC. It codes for CASSLERFGQYF. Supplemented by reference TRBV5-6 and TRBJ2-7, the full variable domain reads DAGVTQSPTHLIKTRGQQVTLRCSPKSGHDTVSWYQQALGQGPQFIFQYYEEEERQRGNFPDRFSGHQFPNYSSELNVNALLLGDSALYLCASSLERFGQYFGPGTRLTVT.

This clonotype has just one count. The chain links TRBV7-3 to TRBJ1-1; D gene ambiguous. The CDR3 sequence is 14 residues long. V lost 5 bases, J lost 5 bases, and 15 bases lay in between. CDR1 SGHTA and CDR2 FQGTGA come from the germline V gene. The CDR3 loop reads CASSHHRGGTEAFF. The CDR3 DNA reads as TGTGCCAGCAGCCATCATCGGGGAGGGACTGAAGCTTTCTTT.

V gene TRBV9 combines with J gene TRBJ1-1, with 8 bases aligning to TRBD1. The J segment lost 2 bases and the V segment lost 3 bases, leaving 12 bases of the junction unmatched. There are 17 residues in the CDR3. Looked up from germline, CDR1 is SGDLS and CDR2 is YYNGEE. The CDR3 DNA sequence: TGTGCCAGCAGCGCCGCAGGAAACAGGGGGATAAACACTGAAGCTTTCTTT. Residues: CASSAAGNRGINTEAFF. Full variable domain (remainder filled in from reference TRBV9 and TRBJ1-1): DSGVTQTPKHLITATGQRVTLRCSPRSGDLSVYWYQQSLDQGLQFLIQYYNGEERAKGNILERFSAQQFPDLHSELNLSSLELGDSALYFCASSAAGNRGINTEAFFGQGTRLTVV.

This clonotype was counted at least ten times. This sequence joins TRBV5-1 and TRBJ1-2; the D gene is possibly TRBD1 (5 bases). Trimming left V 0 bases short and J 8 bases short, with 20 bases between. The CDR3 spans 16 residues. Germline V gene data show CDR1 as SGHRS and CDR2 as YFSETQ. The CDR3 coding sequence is TGCGCCAGCAGCTTGGACGGGGCAAGGCGAGTGGAGGGCTACACCTTC. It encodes CASSLDGARRVEGYTF.

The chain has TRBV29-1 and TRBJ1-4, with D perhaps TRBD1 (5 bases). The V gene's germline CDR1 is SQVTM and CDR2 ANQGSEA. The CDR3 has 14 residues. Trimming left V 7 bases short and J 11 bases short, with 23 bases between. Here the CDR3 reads CSAGLAGVGWKLFF. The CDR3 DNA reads TGCAGCGCTGGACTAGCGGGGGTCGGATGGAAACTGTTTTTT.

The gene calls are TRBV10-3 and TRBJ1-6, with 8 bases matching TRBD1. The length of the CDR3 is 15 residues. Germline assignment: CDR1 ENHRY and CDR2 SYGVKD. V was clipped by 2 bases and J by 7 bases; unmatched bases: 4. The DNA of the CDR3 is TGTGCCATCAGTGAGGGGACAGGTGGCAATTCACCCCTCCACTTT. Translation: CAISEGTGGNSPLHF.

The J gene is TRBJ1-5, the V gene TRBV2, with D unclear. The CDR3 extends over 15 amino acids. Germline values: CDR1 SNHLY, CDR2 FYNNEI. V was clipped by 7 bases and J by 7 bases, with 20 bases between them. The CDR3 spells CASTTSGEGEQPQHF. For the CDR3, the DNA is TGTGCCAGCACGACTAGCGGGGAGGGTGAGCAGCCCCAGCATTTT.

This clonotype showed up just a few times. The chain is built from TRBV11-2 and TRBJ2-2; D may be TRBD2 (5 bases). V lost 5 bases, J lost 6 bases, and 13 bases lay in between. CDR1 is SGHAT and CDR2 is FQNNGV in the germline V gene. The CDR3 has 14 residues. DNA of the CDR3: TGTGCCAGCAGCACACGGACTCTGTCCGGGGAGCTGTTTTTT. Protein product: CASSTRTLSGELFF.

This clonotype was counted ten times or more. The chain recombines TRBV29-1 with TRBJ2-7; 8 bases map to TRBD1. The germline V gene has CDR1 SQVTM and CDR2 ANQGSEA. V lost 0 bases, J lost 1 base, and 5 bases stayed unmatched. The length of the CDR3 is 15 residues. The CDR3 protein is CSVEDWDRQSYEQYF. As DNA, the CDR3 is TGCAGCGTTGAAGATTGGGACAGGCAATCCTACGAGCAGTACTTC.

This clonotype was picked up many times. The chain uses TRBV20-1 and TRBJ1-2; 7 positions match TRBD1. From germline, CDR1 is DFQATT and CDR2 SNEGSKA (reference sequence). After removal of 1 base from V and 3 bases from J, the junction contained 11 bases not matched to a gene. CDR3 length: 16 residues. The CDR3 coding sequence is TGCAGTGCTAGAGGTGACCAGGGGGACCTTGACTATGGCTACACCTTC. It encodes CSARGDQGDLDYGYTF.

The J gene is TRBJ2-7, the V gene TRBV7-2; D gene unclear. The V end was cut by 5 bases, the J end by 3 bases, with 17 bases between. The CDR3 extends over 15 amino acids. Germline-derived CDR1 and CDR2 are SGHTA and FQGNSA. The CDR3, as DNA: TGTGCCAGCAGCCCTGGGATCGGTGTAGGCTACGAGCAGTACTTC. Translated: CASSPGIGVGYEQYF.

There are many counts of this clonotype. CDR3 loop: CSVMEQGQGVLGYTF. In nucleotides, the CDR3 is TGCAGCGTTATGGAGCAGGGGCAGGGGGTTCTCGGCTACACCTTC. The chain combines TRBV29-1 with TRBJ1-2; 7 positions match TRBD1. CDR3 length equals 15 residues. Germline loops: CDR1 SQVTM, CDR2 ANQGSEA. Trimming removed 5 bases from V and 8 bases from J; junction bases left unmatched: 17.

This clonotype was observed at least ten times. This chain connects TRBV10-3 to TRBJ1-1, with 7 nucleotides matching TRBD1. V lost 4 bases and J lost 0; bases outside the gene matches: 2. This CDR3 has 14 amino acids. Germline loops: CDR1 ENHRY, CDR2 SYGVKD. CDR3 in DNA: TGTGCCATCAGTGTTACAGGGGTGAACACTGAAGCTTTCTTT. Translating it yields CAISVTGVNTEAFF.

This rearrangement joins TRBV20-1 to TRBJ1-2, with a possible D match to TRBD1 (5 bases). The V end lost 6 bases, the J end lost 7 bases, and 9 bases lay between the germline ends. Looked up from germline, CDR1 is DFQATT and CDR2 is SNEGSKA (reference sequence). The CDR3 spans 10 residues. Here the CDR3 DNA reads TGCAGTGCCCAAGGGACTGGCTACACCTTC. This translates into CSAQGTGYTF.

CDR3 in DNA: TGTGCCAGCAGCATCCCCGGGACAGGGGAGGATTCACCCCTCCACTTT. Translating it yields CASSIPGTGEDSPLHF. The rearrangement joins TRBV7-9 to TRBJ1-6; 10 bases are a match to TRBD1. CDR1 and CDR2 (germline): SEHNR, FQNEAQ (reference sequence). This CDR3 has 16 amino acids. Losses at the gene ends were 5 bases for V and 8 bases for J; bases not matched to a gene: 9.

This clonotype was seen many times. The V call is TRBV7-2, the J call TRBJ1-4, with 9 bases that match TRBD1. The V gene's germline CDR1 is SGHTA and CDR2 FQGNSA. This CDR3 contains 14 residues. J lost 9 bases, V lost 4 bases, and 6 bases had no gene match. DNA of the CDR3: TGTGCCAGCAGCTCCCCGGGACAGGGTAAAAAACTGTTTTTT. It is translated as CASSSPGQGKKLFF.

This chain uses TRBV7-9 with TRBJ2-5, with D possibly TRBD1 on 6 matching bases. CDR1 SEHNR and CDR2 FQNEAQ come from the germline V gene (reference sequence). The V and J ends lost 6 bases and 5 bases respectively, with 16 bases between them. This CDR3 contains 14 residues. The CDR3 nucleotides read TGTGCCAGCAGATTACAGGGTGGCGGGGAGACCCAGTACTTC. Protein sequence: CASRLQGGGETQYF.

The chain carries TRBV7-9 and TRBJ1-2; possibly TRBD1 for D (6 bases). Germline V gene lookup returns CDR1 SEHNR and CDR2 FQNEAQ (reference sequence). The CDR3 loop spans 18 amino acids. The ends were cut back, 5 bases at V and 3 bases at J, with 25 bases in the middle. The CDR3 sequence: CASSDLGGGDRRYYGYTF. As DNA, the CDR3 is TGTGCCAGCAGCGACTTAGGGGGTGGTGACAGAAGATACTATGGCTACACCTTC.

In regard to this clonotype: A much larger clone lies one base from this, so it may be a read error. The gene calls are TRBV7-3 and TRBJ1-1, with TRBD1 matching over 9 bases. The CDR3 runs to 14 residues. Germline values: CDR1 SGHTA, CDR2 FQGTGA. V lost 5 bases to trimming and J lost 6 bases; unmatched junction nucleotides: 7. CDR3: CASSGTGRGAEAFF. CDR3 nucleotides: TGTGCCAGCAGCGGGACAGGGCGGGGCGCTGAAGCTTTCTTT.

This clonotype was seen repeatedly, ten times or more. CDR3 in DNA: TGCGCCAGCAGCTTACAGCCCCCGAACACTGAAGCTTTCTTT. It yields the protein CASSLQPPNTEAFF. The chain uses TRBV5-1 and TRBJ1-1; D gene unclear. The CDR3 extends over 14 amino acids. Looked up from germline, CDR1 is SGHRS and CDR2 is YFSETQ. Trimming shortened V by 2 bases and J by 1 base, and 9 bases separated the two germline ends.

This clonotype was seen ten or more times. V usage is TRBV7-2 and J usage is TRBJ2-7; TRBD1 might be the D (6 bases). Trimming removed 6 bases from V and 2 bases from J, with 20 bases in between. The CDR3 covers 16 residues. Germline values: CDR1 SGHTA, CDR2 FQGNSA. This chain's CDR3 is CASSSRTGRGAYEQYF. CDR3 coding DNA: TGTGCCAGCAGTTCGCGCACAGGGAGAGGGGCCTACGAGCAGTACTTC.

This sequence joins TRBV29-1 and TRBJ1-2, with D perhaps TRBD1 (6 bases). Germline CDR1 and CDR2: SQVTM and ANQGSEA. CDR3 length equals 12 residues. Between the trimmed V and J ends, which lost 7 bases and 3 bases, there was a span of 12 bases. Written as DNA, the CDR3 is TGCAGCGGGCTGGACAGCTACTATGGCTACACCTTC. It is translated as CSGLDSYYGYTF.

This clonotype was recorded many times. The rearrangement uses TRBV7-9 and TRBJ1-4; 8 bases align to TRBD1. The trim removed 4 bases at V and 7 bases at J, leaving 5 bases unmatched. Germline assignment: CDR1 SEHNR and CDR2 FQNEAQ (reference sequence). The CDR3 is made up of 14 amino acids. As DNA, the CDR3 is TGTGCCAGCAGCTGGACAGGGAGCTCTGAAAAACTGTTTTTT. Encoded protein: CASSWTGSSEKLFF.

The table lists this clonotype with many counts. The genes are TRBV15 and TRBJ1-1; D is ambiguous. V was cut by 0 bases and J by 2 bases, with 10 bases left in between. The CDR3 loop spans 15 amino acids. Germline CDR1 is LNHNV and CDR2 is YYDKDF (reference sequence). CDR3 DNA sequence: TGTGCCACCAGCAGAGAGGGGAGATATAACACTGAAGCTTTCTTT. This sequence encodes CATSREGRYNTEAFF. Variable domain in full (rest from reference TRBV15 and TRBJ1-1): DAMVIQNPRYQVTQFGKPVTLSCSQTLNHNVMYWYQQKSSQAPKLLFHYYDKDFNNEADTPDNFQSRRPNTSFCFLDIRSPGLGDTAMYLCATSREGRYNTEAFFGQGTRLTVV.

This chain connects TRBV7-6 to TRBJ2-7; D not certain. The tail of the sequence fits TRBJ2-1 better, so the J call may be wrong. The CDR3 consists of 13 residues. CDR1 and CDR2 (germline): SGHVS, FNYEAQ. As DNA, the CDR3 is TGTGCCAGCAGCTCCTCGGGTGTGGATGAGCAGTTCTTC. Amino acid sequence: CASSSSGVDEQFF.